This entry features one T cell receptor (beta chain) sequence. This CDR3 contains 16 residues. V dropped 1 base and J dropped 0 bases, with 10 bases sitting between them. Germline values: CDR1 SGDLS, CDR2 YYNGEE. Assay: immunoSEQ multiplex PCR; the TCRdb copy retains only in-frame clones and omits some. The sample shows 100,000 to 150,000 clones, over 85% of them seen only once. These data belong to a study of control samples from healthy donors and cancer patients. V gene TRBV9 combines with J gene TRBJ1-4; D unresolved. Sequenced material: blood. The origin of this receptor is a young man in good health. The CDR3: CASSVKGVPTNEKLFF. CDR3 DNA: TGTGCCAGCAGCGTAAAGGGTGTGCCAACTAATGAAAAACTGTTTTTT.